Listed here is a single TCR beta chain. Its antigen is currently not known. Base qualities are not recorded, but no much larger clone differs from it by a single base. Systemically healthy Caucasian individuals from Russia, about 38 in total and aged about 6 to 95 years, were included as donors. Each donor gave 8 to 10 milliliters of peripheral blood, drawn into EDTA-treated Vacutainer tubes. Ficoll-Paque density-gradient centrifugation was used to isolate PBMCs, with at least 6.5 million per sample. Total RNA was extracted from PBMCs with Trizol reagent, with at least 6 micrograms obtained per sample. Naive CD45RAhigh/CD27high T cell percentages were measured by flow cytometry on a PBMC aliquot from every donor. The data belong to a study of blood T cells in healthy people across ages (dated by TCRdb to 2013 to 2016). As for the study more broadly: In model experiments, roughly one uniquely barcoded TCR beta cDNA molecule per two T cells was captured by template switching. Using deep sequencing normalized with unique cDNA molecular identifiers, the study measured how TCR beta repertoire diversity changes with age. The donors were split into four age groups: young (average 16 years), middle-aged (roughly 40), aged (more than 60) and long-lived (about 74). For two donors (one aged 18 to 29 and one aged 80 or older), the study analyzed two additional independent replicas of 1 million unique cDNA reads from the same blood draw.

Study-level results and caveats: The long-lived group showed more naive CD4+ T cells, fewer expanded clones and increased TCR diversity than the aged group, suggesting age selection. Because profiling used bulk unsorted PBMCs, naive and antigen-experienced compartments could not be compared conclusively. As age increased, observed TCR beta diversity per million T cells dropped in a roughly linear way, and a significant reduction was already evident by age roughly 40. The CMV infection status of donors was not known, potentially confounding age-related changes in expanded clonotypes. A strong correlation was found between observed TCR beta diversity and the percentage of naive T cells measured by flow cytometry. Estimates of total diversity from one million sequenced T cells were regarded as lower bounds and underestimates.

Libraries were made using 5' RACE. Reads for this sample came from an Illumina HiSeq 2500. The second PCR ran for about 6 to 11 cycles and used a J-beta primer mix along with a sample-barcoded 5' primer. A template-switch 5' adaptor carrying 12 random nucleotides introduced a unique molecular identifier onto each TCR beta cDNA molecule. At least 2.5 million CDR3-containing paired-end reads were obtained from each sample. First-strand cDNA synthesis was performed from all RNA using the Mint cDNA synthesis kit, with priming by a TRBC-specific oligonucleotide. Following uracil-DNA glycosylase treatment, all cDNA underwent a first 18-cycle PCR with the universal primers M1SS and BC2_uni_R. Concerning the study's data processing: Each sample was normalized by randomly selecting 1 million high-quality reads, each carrying a distinct molecular identifier. Reads sharing molecular identifiers were discarded rather than binned into consensus sequences. MiTCR, run with a Q25 quality threshold and the strictest error-elimination algorithm, handled CDR3 identification, clonotype clustering and error correction. A nonparametric unseen species model with Euler transformation was used to estimate lower-bound total TCR beta diversity. Clones were called with MiXCR by TCRdb after fastp trimmed the public reads at Q25, and only in-frame beta chains were retained. Rows are unified per CDR3 protein, each entry keeping the most common DNA and genes. TCRdb, not the authors, supplied the V and J calls. Recorded for this sample are roughly 550,000 distinct CDR3 sequences; about 25% of them occurred a single time. The top ten clones comprise approximately 8.7% of the sample.

Separately, the same data were catalogued under a study of T cells of mothers and their children. From that second study: Donors were nine systemically healthy Caucasian individuals: three mothers and their six children. cDNA synthesis used all of the extracted RNA, with 1.5 ug of RNA in each 15 ul reaction. In the second PCR, sample barcodes and 2-4 random nucleotides were introduced via the M1S primer. Each mother yielded over 9 million TCR beta CDR3 reads and each child 2.5 million to 3 million reads. TCR recombination output is similarly shaped by thymic selection in related and unrelated pairs, with a minor effect exerted by inherited differences. Normalized repertoire overlap in related mother-child pairs was always slightly higher than in unrelated mother-child pairs, but the difference was never significant. Persistent microchimeric T cell clones were not detected, at a sensitivity of around 95 clones per million clonotypes. In the study, deep NGS was used to compare the TCR beta repertoires of mothers and children, and features distinguishing related mother-child pairs from unrelated individuals were sought. On average, the children were about 10 +/- 4 years old, while the mothers were about 38 +/- 4 years old. After adapter ligation was performed with NEBNext reagents, the libraries were sequenced on an Illumina HiSeq 2000 with 100+100 nt paired-end reads. To prevent cross-contamination, the mother and child libraries were prepared a month apart and were sequenced in separate runs. For each donor, between 500,000 and 2,000,000 distinct TCR beta clonotypes were identified. Naive TCR beta clonotypes were estimated from low-frequency clonotypes matched to each donor's FACS-determined naive share, without sorting.

What was sequenced was blood. The TCR comes from a boy aged 10-17 years in good health.

The CDR3 is CASSLSGVEKNTEAFF. The DNA sequence is TGTGCCAGCAGCTTATCCGGGGTTGAGAAGAACACTGAAGCTTTCTTT. The chain couples TRBV7-3 to TRBJ1-1; there is no confident call for the D gene. As encoded in the germline V gene, CDR1 is SGHTA while CDR2 is FQGTGA. V gives up 2 bases and J gives up 1 base, and the segment between their germline ends measures 14 bases. Reading from cysteine to phenylalanine, the CDR3 counts 16 amino acids. Only the CDR3 region is kept as DNA, spanning 48 bases read in frame from base 1.